Each of the 32 T cell receptor beta chains below was sequenced from the same sample in a study of human T cells and chemical hapten exposure. Regarding time point: pre-sensitization, week 0. Treatment denoted: therapeutic diphenylcyclopropenone sensitization with weekly scalp DPC. A single record per CDR3 protein comes from TCRdb applying MiXCR to the RACE reads. The sample comprises 270,000 or so distinct CDR3 sequences, approximately 7.5% of which are singletons, and about 1.2% rests with the top ten. Source: whole blood, taken in connection with sensitization to the hapten diphenylcyclopropenone (DPC). Every receptor here comes from a man younger than 35 with alopecia areata. Some clones in this sample may be carry-over from other donors' samples.

This clonotype appeared many times. The chain joins TRBV6-2 or TRBV6-3 to TRBJ2-3, with 10 nucleotides matching TRBD2. The trim removed 6 bases at V and 1 base at J, leaving 4 bases unmatched. The CDR3 is 15 amino acids. Germline CDR1 is MNHEY and CDR2 is SVGEGT. Here the CDR3 DNA reads TGTGCCAGCAGCCGAACTAGCGGGGGCACAGATACGCAGTATTTT. Protein sequence: CASSRTSGGTDTQYF.

The table lists this clonotype with many counts. This chain uses TRBV29-1 with TRBJ2-1; D may correspond to TRBD1 or TRBD2 (5 bases each). Germline V gene sequence: CDR1 SQVTM, CDR2 ANQGSEA. This CDR3 spans 13 amino acids. V shed 7 bases and J shed 9 bases, with 19 bases lying between them. The DNA for the CDR3 is TGCAGCGCAGCCGGGACCCATTGGGGTGAGCAGTTCTTC. It codes for CSAAGTHWGEQFF.

This clonotype was picked up a small number of times. The chain carries TRBV12-3 or TRBV12-4 and TRBJ2-3, with D perhaps matching TRBD1 or TRBD2 (5 bases each). The germline V and J ends were trimmed by 3 bases and 9 bases, with 10 bases remaining between them. CDR3 length: 12 residues. CDR3 nucleotides: TGTGCCAGCAGTTTTCAGGGAGTCACGCAGTATTTT. This sequence encodes CASSFQGVTQYF.

The sample holds many counts of this clonotype. This chain links TRBV11-2 with TRBJ2-5, with unresolved D. The CDR3 covers 13 residues. Germline-derived CDR1 and CDR2 are SGHAT and FQNNGV. With 5 bases removed from V and 3 bases from J, the gap between germline ends came to 10 bases. The CDR3 region has the DNA TGTGCCAGCAGCCCGAATTTGGAAGAGACCCAGTACTTC. It is translated as CASSPNLEETQYF.

The chain is built from TRBV6-2 or TRBV6-3 and TRBJ1-5; no firm D call. The germline CDR1 and CDR2 sequences are MNHEY and SVGEGT. The CDR3 consists of 12 residues. Trimming cost V 6 bases and J 7 bases, with 10 bases left between them. The chain's CDR3 is CASRDPEQPQHF. CDR3 DNA: TGTGCCAGCAGGGACCCCGAACAGCCCCAGCATTTT.

The table lists this clonotype with many counts. This chain uses TRBV28 with TRBJ2-2; the D gene is possibly TRBD1 (6 bases). The germline V gene encodes CDR1 MDHEN and CDR2 SYDVKM. The V and J ends lost 3 bases and 7 bases respectively, with 12 bases between them. The CDR3 is 14 residues long. The CDR3 region is CASSFLGGYGELFF. For the CDR3, the DNA is TGTGCCAGCAGTTTTTTAGGGGGATACGGGGAGCTGTTTTTT.

A few counts support this clonotype. The chain is built from TRBV6-5 and TRBJ1-1; weak D call: TRBD1 (5 bases). V was clipped by 2 bases and J by 11 bases, with 15 bases between them. The germline CDR1 and CDR2 sequences are MNHEY and SVGAGI. The CDR3 covers 13 residues. The CDR3 protein is CASSYGRGGLAFF. The CDR3 DNA sequence: TGTGCCAGCAGTTACGGACGGGGGGGACTGGCTTTCTTT.

Worth noting for this clonotype: One end of the junction is discordant with germline, which a read error may explain. The chain carries TRBV24-1 and TRBJ2-1, with D possibly being TRBD1 (5 bases). Looked up from germline, CDR1 is KGHDR and CDR2 is SFDVKD. This CDR3 spans 15 amino acids. The CDR3 region is CPTSDHRSSYNEQFF. DNA for the CDR3: TGTCCCACCAGTGATCACAGGAGCTCCTACAATGAGCAGTTCTTC.

In its sample, this clonotype was seen a few times. The rearrangement links TRBV4-1 to TRBJ2-2; TRBD1 aligns across 9 bases. CDR1 and CDR2 from the germline V gene are MGHRA and YSYEKL. The CDR3 sequence is 19 residues long. Trimming removed 2 bases from V and 6 bases from J; junction bases left unmatched: 16. CDR3 region: CASSQSPGTGKRGAGELFF. The CDR3 bases are TGCGCCAGCAGCCAAAGCCCCGGGACAGGGAAGCGAGGGGCCGGGGAGCTGTTTTTT.

This clonotype came up a few times. The V gene is TRBV7-3, the J gene TRBJ2-7; TRBD2 might be the D (5 bases). The germline V gene has CDR1 SGHTA and CDR2 FQGTGA. The CDR3 extends over 14 amino acids. V was cut by 4 bases and J by 2 bases, with 12 bases left in between. The CDR3 loop is CASSSTSGTYEQYF. CDR3 nucleotides: TGTGCCAGCAGCTCAACCTCCGGGACCTACGAGCAGTACTTC.

The sample holds a few counts of this clonotype. The chain links TRBV20-1 to TRBJ2-3; TRBD1 aligns across 9 bases. The J segment lost 0 bases and the V segment lost 0 bases, leaving 4 bases of the junction unmatched. The length of the CDR3 is 16 residues. Germline V gene lookup returns CDR1 DFQATT and CDR2 SNEGSKA (reference sequence). CDR3 sequence: CSARERTGDSTDTQYF. The CDR3 coding sequence is TGCAGTGCTAGAGAAAGGACAGGGGACAGCACAGATACGCAGTATTTT.

This clonotype was observed a handful of times. The genes are TRBV5-1 and TRBJ2-3; 8 positions agree with TRBD1. V trimming: 1 base; J trimming: 1 base; junction bases outside the gene matches: 5. This CDR3 has 16 amino acids. Germline loops: CDR1 SGHRS, CDR2 YFSETQ. In DNA, the CDR3 is TGCGCCAGCAGCTTGTTTTGGGGACAGGGCACAGATACGCAGTATTTT. Its translation: CASSLFWGQGTDTQYF.

The chain is built from TRBV20-1 and TRBJ1-6; the D gene is possibly TRBD1 (5 bases). Trimming took off 5 bases at V and 7 bases at J, with 12 bases between the two ends. Germline CDR1 DFQATT, CDR2 SNEGSKA (reference sequence). The CDR3 has 13 residues. The CDR3, as DNA: TGCAGTGCTCCTGGGGCAGGGAATTCACCCCTCCACTTT. This codes for CSAPGAGNSPLHF.

This clonotype was observed many times. This sequence joins TRBV12-5 and TRBJ2-1, with a possible D match to TRBD2 (6 bases). This CDR3 comprises 15 residues. Germline CDR1 LGHNT, CDR2 FRNRAP. V lost 1 base and J lost 4, with 11 bases in between. In nucleotides, the CDR3 is TGTGCTAGTGGTTTGGGGACTAACCTTTACAATGAGCAGTTCTTC. Amino acids: CASGLGTNLYNEQFF.

This clonotype occurred a few times. The chain is built from TRBV20-1 and TRBJ1-5, with D maybe TRBD1 (6 bases). This CDR3 contains 15 residues. CDR1 DFQATT and CDR2 SNEGSKA come from the germline V gene (reference sequence). Trimming took off 6 bases at V and 6 bases at J, with 21 bases between the two ends. The CDR3 nucleotides read TGCAGTGCCTCTAAAACACTCGACAGGTCTCAGCCCCAGCATTTT. Its protein product is CSASKTLDRSQPQHF.

This clonotype has ten or more counts. V is TRBV20-1 and J is TRBJ2-2, with 8 positions matching TRBD2. Germline V lookup: CDR1 DFQATT, CDR2 SNEGSKA (reference sequence). The ends lost 3 bases at V and 4 bases at J; junction bases unmatched: 1. This CDR3 region has 13 residues. The CDR3 nucleotides read TGCAGTGCTAGTAGCGGGACCACCGGGGAGCTGTTTTTT. It codes for CSASSGTTGELFF.

The chain combines TRBV6-2 or TRBV6-3 with TRBJ2-5; TRBD1 matches 8 bases. This CDR3 comprises 13 residues. Looked up from germline, CDR1 is MNHEY and CDR2 is SVGEGT. The V gene end was trimmed by 7 bases and the J gene end by 3 bases; junction bases not matched to a gene: 4. The DNA for the CDR3 is TGTGCCAGCAACGGACAGGGTAAAGAGACCCAGTACTTC. Protein: CASNGQGKETQYF.

This clonotype was counted only a few times. The chain joins TRBV7-6 to TRBJ2-1; the D gene is possibly TRBD1 (5 bases). CDR1 and CDR2 from the germline V gene are SGHVS and FNYEAQ. This CDR3 spans 15 amino acids. The ends were cut back, 7 bases at V and 5 bases at J, with 18 bases in the middle. Here the CDR3 reads CASILDRAGNNEQFF. The CDR3 region has the DNA TGTGCCAGCATCCTTGACCGGGCAGGGAACAATGAGCAGTTCTTC.

This clonotype came up many times. This chain links TRBV11-2 with TRBJ1-2; D not certain. Per germline, CDR1 SGHAT and CDR2 FQNNGV. The CDR3 is made up of 15 amino acids. Trimming took off 0 bases at V and 5 bases at J, with 13 bases between the two ends. In DNA form, the CDR3 reads TGTGCCAGCAGCTTAGATCGGGGATCGGGGTATGGCTACACCTTC. The encoded protein is CASSLDRGSGYGYTF.

This clonotype was recorded a few times. V and J are TRBV7-2 and TRBJ1-1; D remains ambiguous. CDR3 length: 15 amino acids. Germline-derived CDR1 and CDR2 are SGHTA and FQGNSA. Trimming left V 1 base short and J 8 bases short, with 17 bases between. The DNA of the CDR3 is TGTGCCAGCAGCTTAGAGGCAGACTTCGAGAAAGAAGCTTTCTTT. Protein sequence: CASSLEADFEKEAFF.

V gene TRBV2 combines with J gene TRBJ1-5; weak D call: TRBD1 (5 bases). The V gene lost 7 bases and the J gene lost 0 bases, with 16 bases spanning the gap. CDR1 SNHLY and CDR2 FYNNEI come from the germline V gene. The CDR3 totals 16 residues. CDR3 in amino acids: CASKGDDGHSNQPQHF. CDR3 coding DNA: TGTGCCAGCAAAGGGGACGACGGACATAGCAATCAGCCCCAGCATTTT.

The chain has TRBV7-3 and TRBJ2-2; the D is unclear. CDR3 size: 15 residues. Trimming shortened V by 4 bases and J by 2 bases, and 11 bases separated the two germline ends. Germline CDR1 is SGHTA and CDR2 is FQGTGA. The CDR3 protein is CASSSGLDNTGELFF. In DNA, the CDR3 is TGTGCCAGCAGCTCCGGGCTAGATAACACCGGGGAGCTGTTTTTT.

Ten or more counts support this clonotype. The chain links TRBV20-1 to TRBJ1-2; D is possibly TRBD1 (6 bases). Trimming pared 5 bases from V and 4 bases from J, leaving 14 bases between. This CDR3 has 13 amino acids. In germline, CDR1 is DFQATT, CDR2 SNEGSKA (reference sequence). In DNA form, the CDR3 reads TGCAGTGCTCGAACGGACAGAGCCTATGGCTACACCTTC. Translated: CSARTDRAYGYTF.

There are many counts of this clonotype. The chain has TRBV2 and TRBJ2-1, with D maybe TRBD1 (6 bases). There are 12 residues in the CDR3. Deletions cut 6 bases from V and 8 bases from J, with 11 bases between. The V gene's germline CDR1 is SNHLY and CDR2 FYNNEI. The CDR3 spells CASRDSTYEQFF. Here the CDR3 DNA reads TGTGCCAGCAGGGACAGTACATATGAGCAGTTCTTC.

The chain has TRBV20-1 and TRBJ2-2, with D hard to call. There are 14 residues in the CDR3. The germline V gene encodes CDR1 DFQATT and CDR2 SNEGSKA (reference sequence). V was trimmed by 1 base and J by 3 bases, leaving 9 bases between them. The CDR3 DNA sequence: TGCAGTGCTAGAGTCGACTCGTACACCGGGGAGCTGTTTTTT. This gives the protein CSARVDSYTGELFF.

This clonotype was seen many times. The chain has TRBV28 and TRBJ2-3; 12 bases line up with TRBD2. Germline-derived CDR1 and CDR2 are MDHEN and SYDVKM. The CDR3 runs 15 residues. The ends lost 8 bases at V and 6 bases at J; junction bases unmatched: 9. The chain's CDR3 is CASQTSGGLGDTQYF. CDR3 nucleotides: TGTGCCAGCCAGACTAGCGGGGGCTTGGGTGATACGCAGTATTTT.

The chain joins TRBV7-6 to TRBJ2-5; D is unresolved. V was pared by 1 base and J by 2 bases, with 5 bases between. This CDR3 spans 13 amino acids. The germline V gene has CDR1 SGHVS and CDR2 FNYEAQ. This chain's CDR3 is CASSLEVQETQYF. The CDR3 DNA reads as TGTGCCAGCAGCTTAGAGGTTCAAGAGACCCAGTACTTC.

This clonotype was observed many times. The chain employs TRBV10-3 and TRBJ2-3; 15 bases line up with TRBD2. This CDR3 is 17 amino acids long. V dropped 4 bases and J dropped 2; count of bases not matched to a gene: 4. Germline V CDR1 and CDR2: ENHRY, SYGVKD. CDR3 protein: CAISVGTSGGNTDTQYF. CDR3 DNA sequence: TGTGCCATCAGTGTAGGGACTAGCGGGGGGAACACAGATACGCAGTATTTT.

This clonotype was observed many times. The genes are TRBV28 and TRBJ2-7; the D gene is possibly TRBD2 (6 bases). Germline CDR1 MDHEN, CDR2 SYDVKM. The CDR3 is 14 amino acids. With 2 bases removed from V and 0 bases from J, the gap between germline ends came to 8 bases. DNA for the CDR3: TGTGCCAGCAGTTTACCCGGGAGCTCCTACGAGCAGTACTTC. Amino acid sequence: CASSLPGSSYEQYF.

This clonotype was detected many times. The chain is built from TRBV6-2 or TRBV6-3 and TRBJ2-4, with 7 bases fitting TRBD1. Unmatched junction bases numbered 5, after V lost 0 bases and J lost 0 bases. The CDR3 runs 17 residues. The germline V gene has CDR1 MNHEY and CDR2 SVGEGT. This CDR3 reads CASSYSGTEVAKNIQYF. The CDR3 DNA sequence: TGTGCCAGCAGTTACTCTGGGACAGAGGTAGCCAAAAACATTCAGTACTTC.

The sample holds many counts of this clonotype. This chain connects TRBV20-1 to TRBJ2-5; 7 nucleotides line up with TRBD2. V lost 2 bases, J lost 4 bases, and 13 bases stayed unmatched. Germline values: CDR1 DFQATT, CDR2 SNEGSKA (reference sequence). This CDR3 region has 16 residues. The DNA of the CDR3 is TGCAGTGCTAGACCAACCAACCCCTTAGCGGGAGAGACCCAGTACTTC. This translates into CSARPTNPLAGETQYF.

This clonotype was counted a few times. This rearrangement joins TRBV7-2 to TRBJ2-3; no clear D gene. The CDR3 has 16 amino acids. V was cut by 2 bases and J by 0 bases, with 12 bases left in between. Germline V CDR1 and CDR2: SGHTA, FQGNSA. The CDR3 DNA follows: TGTGCCAGCAGCTTACGTCAGTCATCTAGCACAGATACGCAGTATTTT. Residues: CASSLRQSSSTDTQYF.